A single sample is the source of the 23 T cell receptor beta chains below, sequenced in a study of shared clonotypes between healthy human individuals. Only in-frame clones appear in the TCRdb table, and some are missing; sequencing was by immunoSEQ multiplex PCR. The sample carries 800,000 to 1,200,000 clones, about four fifths recorded once. Sequencing was performed on memory CD4+ T cells from PBMCs. The subset denotes: CD45RA-negative fraction. These receptors originate from a young man in good health. Some clones in this sample may be carry-over from other donors' samples.

V usage is TRBV10-3 and J usage is TRBJ2-3, with 14 bases that match TRBD2. The CDR3 spans 18 residues. Trimming removed 10 bases from V and 1 base from J; junction bases left unmatched: 13. The germline V gene has CDR1 ENHRY and CDR2 SYGVKD. CDR3 sequence reads: CATTRLAGGPGGTDTQYF. DNA for the CDR3: TGTGCCACGACCAGACTAGCGGGAGGGCCTGGGGGCACAGATACGCAGTATTTT.

This clone was counted many times. CDR3 region: CASSRAGTSGYEQYF. CDR3 coding DNA: TGTGCCAGCAGCCGGGCTGGGACTAGCGGCTACGAGCAGTACTTC. The rearrangement uses TRBV5-5 and TRBJ2-7; 11 bases are shared with TRBD2. The trim removed 4 bases at V and 3 bases at J, leaving 6 bases unmatched. Germline V CDR1 and CDR2: SGHKS, YYEKEE (reference sequence). The CDR3 sequence is 15 residues long. The entire variable domain, with the rest obtained from reference TRBV5-5 and TRBJ2-7, is as follows: DAGVTQSPTHLIKTRGQQVTLRCSPISGHKSVSWYQQVLGQGPQFIFQYYEKEERGRGNFPDRFSARQFPNYSSELNVNALLLGDSALYLCASSRAGTSGYEQYFGPGTRLTVT.

The CDR3 loop reads CASGRDLRPYNEQFF. For the CDR3, the DNA is TGTGCCAGCGGAAGGGACCTTCGCCCCTACAATGAGCAGTTCTTC. V and J are TRBV2 and TRBJ2-1; either TRBD1 or TRBD2 may fit D (5 bases each). Trimming cost V 8 bases and J 2 bases, with 16 bases left between them. The V gene's germline CDR1 is SNHLY and CDR2 FYNNEI. The CDR3 totals 15 residues.

The chain couples TRBV25-1 to TRBJ2-3; possibly TRBD1 for D (6 bases). V was pared by 1 base and J by 3 bases, with 8 bases between. This CDR3 is built from 14 residues. Looked up from germline, CDR1 is MGHDK and CDR2 is SYGVNS. The CDR3 sequence: CASSEWQGTDTQYF. As DNA, the CDR3 is TGTGCCAGCAGTGAATGGCAGGGGACAGATACGCAGTATTTT.

The chain has TRBV5-1 and TRBJ1-4; TRBD1 matches at 7 bases. This CDR3 contains 15 residues. V gave up 0 bases and J gave up 5 bases; unmatched junction bases: 4. Germline V gene sequence: CDR1 SGHRS, CDR2 YFSETQ. CDR3 sequence (DNA): TGCGCCAGCAGCTTGGAGGACAGGAGAAATGAAAAACTGTTTTTT. It encodes CASSLEDRRNEKLFF.

The chain is built from TRBV30 and TRBJ1-3, with a possible D match to TRBD1 (5 bases). The CDR3 extends over 15 amino acids. Germline CDR1 reads GTSNPN; CDR2 reads SVGIG (reference sequence). V was cut by 3 bases and J by 7 bases, with 19 bases left in between. CDR3 nucleotides: TGTGCCTGGAGCTACCCCCGGGCAGGGAGGAACACCATATATTTT. It is translated as CAWSYPRAGRNTIYF.

To note about this clone: Other DNA sequences in the sample encode the same CDR3. The chain is built from TRBV28 and TRBJ1-5, with D possibly matching TRBD1 (5 bases). V lost 3 bases, J lost 6 bases, and 6 bases lay in between. This CDR3 comprises 12 residues. Per the germline V gene, CDR1 is MDHEN and CDR2 is SYDVKM. CDR3 DNA sequence: TGTGCCAGCAGTTTTGGGGGTCAGCCCCAGCATTTT. This sequence encodes CASSFGGQPQHF.

The chain recombines TRBV6-5 with TRBJ2-6, with D perhaps TRBD1 (6 bases). Trimming took 6 bases from V and 1 from J, leaving 10 bases between them. CDR3 length equals 15 residues. CDR1 and CDR2 (germline): MNHEY, SVGAGI. The CDR3, as DNA: TGTGCCAGCAGCTCTCAGGGGTCTGGGGCCAACGTCCTGACTTTC. It encodes CASSSQGSGANVLTF.

V gene TRBV5-1 combines with J gene TRBJ2-5; 11 nucleotides line up with TRBD2. Looked up from germline, CDR1 is SGHRS and CDR2 is YFSETQ. The CDR3 contains 18 residues. Trimming took 0 bases from V and 0 from J; bases not matched to a gene: 7. The CDR3 DNA sequence: TGCGCCAGCAGCTTGGCGCTAGCGGGGGGCCTGTACCAAGAGACCCAGTACTTC. Protein: CASSLALAGGLYQETQYF.

This chain joins TRBV30 and TRBJ1-2; possibly TRBD1 for D (5 bases). Germline V gives CDR1 GTSNPN, CDR2 SVGIG (reference sequence). The CDR3 is 15 residues long. Trimming cost V 2 bases and J 0 bases, with 13 bases left between them. CDR3 sequence reads: CAWSRRDPPNYGYTF. CDR3 DNA: TGTGCCTGGAGTAGGAGGGACCCTCCTAACTATGGCTACACCTTC.

This chain links TRBV5-4 with TRBJ2-2; D is unresolved. The CDR3 is 15 amino acids. The germline V and J ends were trimmed by 4 bases and 0 bases, with 10 bases remaining between them. Germline values: CDR1 SGHNT, CDR2 YYREEE (reference sequence). This chain's CDR3 is CASSPSGSNTGELFF. CDR3 nucleotide sequence: TGTGCCAGCAGCCCCTCTGGCTCGAACACCGGGGAGCTGTTTTTT.

This clone is a singleton in its sample. Within the sample, other DNA sequences also encode this same CDR3. The chain is built from TRBV18 and TRBJ1-1; TRBD1 aligns across 8 bases. The germline gives CDR1 KGHSH, CDR2 LQKENI. The CDR3 has 14 residues. After removal of 6 bases from V and 1 base from J, the junction contained 4 bases not matched to a gene. The CDR3 region is CASSRGQGNTEAFF. The CDR3 DNA follows: TGTGCCAGCTCCCGCGGACAGGGGAACACTGAAGCTTTCTTT.

The rearrangement joins TRBV5-1 to TRBJ2-2; 7 bases line up with TRBD2. The germline V gene has CDR1 SGHRS and CDR2 YFSETQ. V lost 5 bases and J lost 5; bases outside the gene matches: 6. CDR3 size: 14 residues. CDR3 sequence: CASRRETETGELFF. CDR3 DNA sequence: TGCGCCAGCAGGCGGGAGACGGAAACCGGGGAGCTGTTTTTT.

The chain recombines TRBV27 with TRBJ1-1; D unclear. The CDR3 has 13 residues. Trimming left V 3 bases short and J 1 base short, with 6 bases between. Germline loops: CDR1 MNHEY, CDR2 SMNVEV (reference sequence). The CDR3 is CASSFTRNTEAFF. CDR3 in DNA: TGTGCCAGCAGTTTTACCAGGAACACTGAAGCTTTCTTT.

The V gene is TRBV4-3, the J gene TRBJ1-2; the match to TRBD1 covers 9 bases. V gave up 0 bases and J gave up 7 bases; unmatched junction bases: 9. The germline V gene encodes CDR1 LGHNA and CDR2 YSLEER. The CDR3 spans 16 residues. The CDR3: CASSQEYTGGASGYTF. The CDR3 coding sequence is TGCGCCAGCAGCCAAGAATATACAGGGGGCGCTTCTGGCTACACCTTC.

This clone was counted once. The chain couples TRBV28 to TRBJ2-1; 11 bases are shared with TRBD2. This CDR3 is built from 14 residues. The junction had 7 bases not matched to a gene; V was cut back by 8 bases and J by 7 bases. CDR1 MDHEN and CDR2 SYDVKM come from the germline V gene. CDR3 nucleotides: TGTGCCAGCGCGGGACTAGCGGTTAAGAATGAGCAGTTCTTC. Its translation is CASAGLAVKNEQFF. The full variable domain, its missing parts supplied by reference TRBV28 and TRBJ2-1, is DVKVTQSSRYLVKRTGEKVFLECVQDMDHENMFWYRQDPGLGLRLIYFSYDVKMKEKGDIPEGYSVSREKKERFSLILESASTNQTSMYLCASAGLAVKNEQFFGPGTRLTVL.

The chain employs TRBV28 and TRBJ2-3; 9 nucleotides align to TRBD1. The CDR3 is 17 amino acids. Losses at the gene ends were 1 base for V and 4 bases for J; bases not matched to a gene: 9. Germline V gene lookup returns CDR1 MDHEN and CDR2 SYDVKM. The CDR3: CASSLSITGGLADTQYF. The CDR3 DNA reads TGTGCCAGCAGTTTATCGATAACAGGGGGCCTCGCAGATACGCAGTATTTT.

CDR3 sequence reads: CASTLTSRGRAVEQYF. CDR3 bases: TGTGCCAGCACCCTAACCTCTCGGGGGAGGGCGGTCGAGCAGTACTTC. V is TRBV6-6 and J is TRBJ2-7, with 7 nucleotides matching TRBD2. The germline V gene has CDR1 MNHNY and CDR2 SVGAGI (reference sequence). This CDR3 comprises 16 residues. The junction had 18 bases not matched to a gene; V was cut back by 7 bases and J by 6 bases.

V and J are TRBV7-7 and TRBJ2-3; D may correspond to TRBD1 or TRBD2 (5 bases each). The V and J ends lost 5 bases and 6 bases respectively, with 9 bases between them. This CDR3 has 12 amino acids. Per the germline V gene, CDR1 is SSHAT and CDR2 is FNYEAQ (reference sequence). This CDR3 reads CASSDEGDTQYF. In DNA, the CDR3 is TGTGCCAGCAGCGACGAGGGGGATACGCAGTATTTT.

This clone was observed many times. The rearrangement links TRBV7-3 to TRBJ1-1; D not resolved. The CDR3 contains 14 residues. CDR1 SGHTA and CDR2 FQGTGA come from the germline V gene. The ends were cut back, 5 bases at V and 3 bases at J, with 13 bases in the middle. CDR3 sequence (DNA): TGTGCCAGCAGCACCCGGACCGGTGACACTGAAGCTTTCTTT. This translates into CASSTRTGDTEAFF. Filled out from reference TRBV7-3 and TRBJ1-1, the complete variable domain reads GAGVSQTPSNKVTEKGKYVELRCDPISGHTALYWYRQSLGQGPEFLIYFQGTGAADDSGLPNDRFFAVRPEGSVSTLKIQRTERGDSAVYLCASSTRTGDTEAFFGQGTRLTVV.

As regards this clone: Other DNA sequences in this specimen translate into the identical CDR3. The chain combines TRBV6-6 with TRBJ2-1, with TRBD2 identical over 8 bases. Germline trimming cut 5 bases from V and 4 bases from J; bases unmatched to any gene: 1. The length of the CDR3 is 13 residues. From germline, CDR1 is MNHNY and CDR2 SVGAGI (reference sequence). The CDR3 DNA is TGTGCCAGCAGTACTAGCGGTTACAATGAGCAGTTCTTC. This sequence encodes CASSTSGYNEQFF.

Worth noting for this clone: The same CDR3 arises from other DNA sequences in this sample as well. The chain links TRBV15 to TRBJ2-7, with TRBD1 matching 9 bases. V dropped 6 bases and J dropped 7; count of bases not matched to a gene: 7. CDR1 is LNHNV, CDR2 YYDKDF, per germline (reference sequence). This CDR3 spans 13 amino acids. The CDR3 nucleotides are TGTGCCACCAGTCGGGGACAGGGACGGGAGCAGTACTTC. It specifies CATSRGQGREQYF.

The V gene is TRBV4-1, the J gene TRBJ2-1; D is unclear. The CDR3 covers 12 residues. Per germline, CDR1 MGHRA and CDR2 YSYEKL. V gave up 0 bases and J gave up 10 bases, with 7 bases separating them. The CDR3 nucleotides read TGCGCCAGCAGCCAAGATCGAGAAGAGCAGTTCTTC. Its translation: CASSQDREEQFF.